One sample yielded the 10 T cell receptor beta chains listed below, sequenced in a study of cytomegalovirus exposure and HLA in healthy donors. The PCR was carried out with 60 Vbeta primers and 13 Jbeta primers. Assay: immunoSEQ multiplex PCR; the TCRdb copy retains only in-frame clones and omits some. Of about 120,000 clones listed, around 76% are singletons. The sample was PBMCs. All receptors come from a man between 60 and 70 years old in good health and CMV-seropositive.

The chain employs TRBV14 and TRBJ1-2; a possible D gene is TRBD1 (6 bases). CDR3 size: 14 residues. The germline V and J ends were trimmed by 6 bases and 4 bases, with 15 bases remaining between them. Looked up from germline, CDR1 is SGHDN and CDR2 is FVKESK. CDR3: CASSQDSFRYGYTF. The CDR3 DNA follows: TGTGCCAGCAGTCAGGACAGCTTTCGCTATGGCTACACCTTC.

The chain recombines TRBV5-5 with TRBJ1-2; D gene uncertain. CDR1 is SGHKS, CDR2 YYEKEE, per germline (reference sequence). The V end lost 0 bases, the J end lost 1 base, and 4 bases lay between the germline ends. CDR3 length: 13 amino acids. The CDR3 region is CASSLGHNYGYTF. The CDR3 DNA is TGTGCCAGCAGCTTGGGACATAACTATGGCTACACCTTC.

V and J are TRBV2 and TRBJ2-1; D is possibly TRBD2 (7 bases). This CDR3 is 12 amino acids long. The V and J ends lost 7 bases and 12 bases respectively, with 16 bases between them. Germline-derived CDR1 and CDR2 are SNHLY and FYNNEI. The CDR3 loop is CASTTPGEGQFF. The CDR3 coding sequence is TGTGCCAGCACAACCCCAGGGGAGGGGCAGTTCTTC.

This clone was seen just once. J is TRBJ2-5 and V is TRBV11-2; 7 bases line up with TRBD1. Germline-derived CDR1 and CDR2 are SGHAT and FQNNGV. This CDR3 is 15 amino acids long. V shed 5 bases, J shed 1 base, and the junction held 7 bases outside the gene matches. CDR3 region: CASSRQGQIQETQYF. CDR3 bases: TGTGCCAGCAGCCGACAGGGACAGATCCAAGAGACCCAGTACTTC. The full variable domain, completed using reference TRBV11-2 and TRBJ2-5, is EAGVAQSPRYKIIEKRQSVAFWCNPISGHATLYWYQQILGQGPKLLIQFQNNGVVDDSQLPKDRFSAERLKGVDSTLKIQPAKLEDSAVYLCASSRQGQIQETQYFGPGTRLLVL.

This clone was counted a few times. The chain recombines TRBV28 with TRBJ1-2, with D perhaps TRBD1 (5 bases). The CDR3 is 14 residues long. CDR1 is MDHEN and CDR2 is SYDVKM in the germline V gene. V was shortened by 7 bases and J by 4 bases, with 16 bases between the two germline ends. CDR3 sequence reads: CASTGGALGYGYTF. The CDR3 DNA reads TGTGCCAGCACCGGGGGAGCTCTAGGCTATGGCTACACCTTC.

This clone was seen a handful of times. The chain employs TRBV11-2 and TRBJ2-1; 7 nucleotides align to TRBD1. V lost 2 bases, J lost 8 bases, and 6 bases stayed unmatched. Germline loops: CDR1 SGHAT, CDR2 FQNNGV. The CDR3 extends over 14 amino acids. The CDR3 DNA sequence: TGTGCCAGCAGCTTACTACAGGGGAAAGATGAGCAGTTCTTC. Protein sequence: CASSLLQGKDEQFF.

The chain recombines TRBV11-2 with TRBJ2-5, with TRBD2 matching 7 bases. The germline V gene has CDR1 SGHAT and CDR2 FQNNGV. Trimming at V came to 5 bases and at J to 1 base, leaving 4 bases not matched to a gene. The CDR3 has 14 amino acids. This chain's CDR3 is CASSPRLAQETQYF. The CDR3 nucleotides read TGTGCCAGCAGCCCCCGACTAGCCCAAGAGACCCAGTACTTC. Together with reference TRBV11-2 and TRBJ2-5, the CDR3 gives the full variable domain: EAGVAQSPRYKIIEKRQSVAFWCNPISGHATLYWYQQILGQGPKLLIQFQNNGVVDDSQLPKDRFSAERLKGVDSTLKIQPAKLEDSAVYLCASSPRLAQETQYFGPGTRLLVL.

J is TRBJ2-3 and V is TRBV10-3; perhaps TRBD2 as D (5 bases). V dropped 0 bases and J dropped 4 bases, with 11 bases sitting between them. This CDR3 is built from 15 residues. Germline V CDR1 and CDR2: ENHRY, SYGVKD. The CDR3 is CAISESLARADTQYF. The CDR3, as DNA: TGTGCCATCAGTGAGTCACTGGCGCGGGCAGATACGCAGTATTTT.

On this clone: Additional DNA sequences in this sample encode the identical CDR3. The V gene is TRBV5-4, the J gene TRBJ2-5; D is uncertain. Trimming cost V 3 bases and J 2 bases, with 2 bases left between them. Germline CDR1 reads SGHNT; CDR2 reads YYREEE (reference sequence). The CDR3 sequence is 11 residues long. The CDR3 loop reads CASSSQETQYF. Here the CDR3 DNA reads TGTGCCAGCAGCTCACAAGAGACCCAGTACTTC.

The V and J genes are TRBV7-8 and TRBJ1-5, with D perhaps TRBD1 (5 bases). Germline-derived CDR1 and CDR2 are SGHVS and FQNEAQ. This CDR3 comprises 13 residues. V was trimmed by 7 bases and J by 2 bases, leaving 9 bases between them. CDR3 bases: TGTGCCAGCACCCTAGGGGGCAATCAGCCCCAGCATTTT. Encoded protein: CASTLGGNQPQHF.